This T cell receptor beta chain stems from a study of T cell responses to AZD1222 COVID-19 vaccine. This clone occurred once. The antigen is undetermined. One end of the junction is discordant with germline, which a read error may explain. General study points: The donor group comprised mostly white British people and more females; the analysis possibly underestimated clonal diversity.

Germline V gene lookup returns CDR1 MDHEN and CDR2 SYDVKM. CDR3 length: 13 amino acids. Sequencing used immunoSEQ multiplex PCR; TCRdb keeps in-frame clones, though not all of them. The table lists 120,000 to 150,000 clones, about 87% of them singletons. This receptor was taken from an adult in good health. The input for sequencing was peripheral blood, taken on day 0 of AZD1222 vaccination. The V call is TRBV28, the J call TRBJ2-7; no firm D call. Here the CDR3 DNA reads TGTGCCACCAGTAAGGCAACCCTGTACGAGCAGTACTTC. Translation gives CATSKATLYEQYF.